The present TCR beta chain was sequenced within a study of post-analysis software for immune sequencing data. Unmatched junction bases numbered 7, after V lost 4 bases and J lost 0 bases. Looked up from germline, CDR1 is SGHRS and CDR2 is YFSETQ. This CDR3 is built from 18 residues. Unique-molecular-identifier-tagged TCR beta cDNA libraries were used. One entry per CDR3 protein results from TCRdb running MiXCR on the PCR reads. Here the sample spans under 200,000 distinct CDR3 sequences, about 34% being singletons. Study-level results: Same-batch preparations were strongly co-clustered by F measure. TRBV segments more frequent in patients than in controls numbered a few and included TRBV5-6, TRBV5-1 and TRBV20-1.

As for this clonotype: Its antigen remains unknown.

This TCR was sampled from a girl aged 5 to 17 with multiple sclerosis. Sample: blood, taken after autologous hematopoietic stem cell transplantation. The gene calls are TRBV5-1 and TRBJ2-6, with 10 bases that match TRBD1. The CDR3 reads CASSAPRTGGSGANVLTF. DNA of the CDR3: TGCGCCAGCAGCGCTCCTAGGACAGGGGGCTCTGGGGCCAACGTCCTGACTTTC. Together with reference TRBV5-1 and TRBJ2-6, the CDR3 gives the full variable domain: KAGVTQTPRYLIKTRGQQVTLSCSPISGHRSVSWYQQTPGQGLQFLFEYFSETQRNKGNFPGRFSGRQFSNSRSEMNVSTLELGDSALYLCASSAPRTGGSGANVLTFGAGSRLTVL.